Below, one TCR beta chain is given with its context. Antigen: not known. The CDR3 has 15 amino acids. Germline V CDR1 and CDR2: SGHRS, YFSETQ. The V and J ends lost 0 bases and 3 bases respectively, with 12 bases between them. This record comes from a study of cytomegalovirus exposure and HLA in healthy donors. Study results and limitations: Accurate prediction of HLA-A and HLA-B alleles (for most subjects) was reportedly achieved from TCR beta sequences. Later analysis showed most CMV-associated TCR beta chains appearing HLA-restricted. A later analysis appeared to link common viral pathogens to several of the most significant clusters.

The PCR had 60 Vbeta and 13 Jbeta primers. Assay used: immunoSEQ multiplex PCR; TCRdb lists only in-frame clones, some missing. There are about 160,000 clones in the sample; roughly 80% occur only once, and over 4% lies in the top ten. The receptor's source is a man over 45 in good health and CMV-seropositive. Sample: PBMCs. The chain links TRBV5-1 to TRBJ1-1; D unclear. The DNA of the CDR3 is TGCGCCAGCAGCTTGGATTATGGCGGGGACACTGAAGCTTTCTTT. It is translated as CASSLDYGGDTEAFF. Complete variable domain (other parts from reference TRBV5-1 and TRBJ1-1): KAGVTQTPRYLIKTRGQQVTLSCSPISGHRSVSWYQQTPGQGLQFLFEYFSETQRNKGNFPGRFSGRQFSNSRSEMNVSTLELGDSALYLCASSLDYGGDTEAFFGQGTRLTVV.